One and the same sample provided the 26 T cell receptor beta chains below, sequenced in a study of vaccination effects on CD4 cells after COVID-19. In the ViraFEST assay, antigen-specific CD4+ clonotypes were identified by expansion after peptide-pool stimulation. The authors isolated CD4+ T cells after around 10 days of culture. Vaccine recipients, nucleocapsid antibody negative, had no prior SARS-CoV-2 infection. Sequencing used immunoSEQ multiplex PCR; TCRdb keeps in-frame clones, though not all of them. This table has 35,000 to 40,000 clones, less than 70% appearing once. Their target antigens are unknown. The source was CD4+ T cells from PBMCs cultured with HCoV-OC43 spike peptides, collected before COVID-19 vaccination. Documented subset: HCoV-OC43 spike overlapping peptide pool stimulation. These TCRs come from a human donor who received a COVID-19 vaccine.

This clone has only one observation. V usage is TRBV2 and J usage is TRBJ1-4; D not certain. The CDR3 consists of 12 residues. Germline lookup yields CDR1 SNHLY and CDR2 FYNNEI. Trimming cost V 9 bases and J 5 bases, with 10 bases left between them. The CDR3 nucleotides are TGTGCCAGTCTCGGACCCAATGAAAAACTGTTTTTT. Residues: CASLGPNEKLFF. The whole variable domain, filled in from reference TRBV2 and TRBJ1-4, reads EPEVTQTPSHQVTQMGQEVILRCVPISNHLYFYWYRQILGQKVEFLVSFYNNEISEKSEIFDDQFSVERPDGSNFTLKIRSTKLEDSAMYFCASLGPNEKLFFGSGTQLSVL.

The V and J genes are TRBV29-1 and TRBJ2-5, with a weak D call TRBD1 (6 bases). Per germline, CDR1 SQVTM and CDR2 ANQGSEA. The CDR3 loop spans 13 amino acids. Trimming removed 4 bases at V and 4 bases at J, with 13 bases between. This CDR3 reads CSVVRGFGETQYF. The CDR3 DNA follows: TGCAGCGTTGTCAGGGGCTTTGGAGAGACCCAGTACTTC.

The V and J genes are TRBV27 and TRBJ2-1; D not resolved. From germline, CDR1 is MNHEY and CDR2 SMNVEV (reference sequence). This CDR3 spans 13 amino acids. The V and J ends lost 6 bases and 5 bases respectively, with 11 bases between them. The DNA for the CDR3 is TGTGCCAGCAGGTCGGGTCTAGACAATGAGCAGTTCTTC. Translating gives CASRSGLDNEQFF.

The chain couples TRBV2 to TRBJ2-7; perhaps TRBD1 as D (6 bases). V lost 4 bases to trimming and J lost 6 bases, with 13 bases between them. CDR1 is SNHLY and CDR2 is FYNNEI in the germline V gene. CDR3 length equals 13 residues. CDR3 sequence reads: CASSVRGTSEQYF. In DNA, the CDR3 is TGTGCCAGCAGTGTTAGGGGGACCTCCGAGCAGTACTTC.

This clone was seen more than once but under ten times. The CDR3, as DNA: TGTGCCAGCAGCTACCCGATAGCGGGGAGGGAGACCCAGTACTTC. As protein: CASSYPIAGRETQYF. The chain couples TRBV7-9 to TRBJ2-5; 8 bases are a match to TRBD2. In germline, CDR1 is SEHNR, CDR2 FQNEAQ (reference sequence). The CDR3 runs 15 residues. V dropped 4 bases and J dropped 5; count of bases not matched to a gene: 9.

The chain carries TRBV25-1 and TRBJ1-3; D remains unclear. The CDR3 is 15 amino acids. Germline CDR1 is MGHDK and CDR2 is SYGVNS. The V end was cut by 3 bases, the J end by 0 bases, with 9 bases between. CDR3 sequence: CASSDQIVSGNTIYF. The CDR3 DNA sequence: TGTGCCAGCAGTGATCAAATAGTCTCTGGAAACACCATATATTTT.

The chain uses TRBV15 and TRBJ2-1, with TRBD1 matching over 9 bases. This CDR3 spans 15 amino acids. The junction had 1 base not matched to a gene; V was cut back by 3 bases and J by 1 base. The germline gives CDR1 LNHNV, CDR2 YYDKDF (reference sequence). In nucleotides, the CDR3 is TGTGCCACCAGCAGGGGGACAGGGTCCTACAATGAGCAGTTCTTC. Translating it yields CATSRGTGSYNEQFF.

The CDR3 loop reads CSASTMGARQPQHF. The CDR3 DNA reads TGCAGTGCTAGTACGATGGGGGCGCGACAGCCCCAGCATTTT. The V and J genes are TRBV20-1 and TRBJ1-5, with a weak D call TRBD1 (6 bases). This CDR3 contains 14 residues. The V gene lost 3 bases and the J gene lost 7 bases, with 16 bases spanning the gap. Germline V gene sequence: CDR1 DFQATT, CDR2 SNEGSKA (reference sequence).

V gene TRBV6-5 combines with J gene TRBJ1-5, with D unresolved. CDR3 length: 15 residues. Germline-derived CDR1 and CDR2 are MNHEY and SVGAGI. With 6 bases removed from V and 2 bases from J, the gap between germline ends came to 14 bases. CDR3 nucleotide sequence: TGTGCCAGCAGCCGCGGTTCTCAAGGCAATCAGCCCCAGCATTTT. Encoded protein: CASSRGSQGNQPQHF.

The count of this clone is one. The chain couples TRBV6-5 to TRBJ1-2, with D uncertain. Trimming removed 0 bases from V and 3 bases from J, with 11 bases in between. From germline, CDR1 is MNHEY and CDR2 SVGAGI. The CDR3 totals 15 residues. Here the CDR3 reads CASSYSGGRDYGYTF. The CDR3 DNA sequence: TGTGCCAGCAGTTACTCCGGAGGACGGGACTATGGCTACACCTTC.

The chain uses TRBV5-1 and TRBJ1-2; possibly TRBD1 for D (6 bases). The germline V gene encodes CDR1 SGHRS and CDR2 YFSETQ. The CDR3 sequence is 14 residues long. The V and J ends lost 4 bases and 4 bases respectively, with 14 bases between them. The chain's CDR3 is CASSLDSSVYGYTF. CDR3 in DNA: TGCGCCAGCAGCCTGGACAGTTCGGTCTATGGCTACACCTTC.

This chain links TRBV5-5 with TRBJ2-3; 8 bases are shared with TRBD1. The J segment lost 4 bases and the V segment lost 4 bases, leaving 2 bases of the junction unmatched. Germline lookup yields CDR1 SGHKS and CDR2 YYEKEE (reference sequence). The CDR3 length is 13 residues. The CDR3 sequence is CASSRTGSDTQYF. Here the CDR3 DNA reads TGTGCCAGCAGCCGGACAGGGTCAGATACGCAGTATTTT.

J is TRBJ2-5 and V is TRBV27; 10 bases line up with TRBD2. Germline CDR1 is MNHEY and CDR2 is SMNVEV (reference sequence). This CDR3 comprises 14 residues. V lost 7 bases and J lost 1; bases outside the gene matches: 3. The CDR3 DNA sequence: TGTGCCAGCATGTCTAGCGGGGGCCAAGAGACCCAGTACTTC. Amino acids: CASMSSGGQETQYF.

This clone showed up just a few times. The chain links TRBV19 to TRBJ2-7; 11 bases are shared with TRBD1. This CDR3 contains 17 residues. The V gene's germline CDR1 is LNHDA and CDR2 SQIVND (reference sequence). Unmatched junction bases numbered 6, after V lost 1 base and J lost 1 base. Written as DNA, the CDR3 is TGTGCCAGTAGTATAGGAAGGACAGGGGGCGCGTCCTACGAGCAGTACTTC. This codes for CASSIGRTGGASYEQYF.

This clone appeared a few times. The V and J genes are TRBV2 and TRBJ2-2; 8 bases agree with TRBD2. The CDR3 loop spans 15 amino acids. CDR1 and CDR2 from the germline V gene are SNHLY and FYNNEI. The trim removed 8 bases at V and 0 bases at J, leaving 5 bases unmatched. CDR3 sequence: CASQSGGANTGELFF. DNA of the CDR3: TGTGCCAGCCAGAGCGGGGGTGCGAACACCGGGGAGCTGTTTTTT.

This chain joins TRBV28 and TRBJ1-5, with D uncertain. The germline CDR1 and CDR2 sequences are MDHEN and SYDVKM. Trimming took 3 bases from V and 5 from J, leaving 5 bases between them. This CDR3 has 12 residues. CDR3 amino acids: CASSLPDQPQHF. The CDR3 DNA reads TGTGCCAGCAGTTTGCCGGATCAGCCCCAGCATTTT.

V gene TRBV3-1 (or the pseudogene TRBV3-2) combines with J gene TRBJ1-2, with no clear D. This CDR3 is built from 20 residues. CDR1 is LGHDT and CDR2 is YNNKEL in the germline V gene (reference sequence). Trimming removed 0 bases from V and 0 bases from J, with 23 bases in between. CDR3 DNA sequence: TGTGCCAGCAGCCAAGATCAGGTCCCTATGAGAGGCATGACTAACTATGGCTACACCTTC. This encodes CASSQDQVPMRGMTNYGYTF.

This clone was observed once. DNA of the CDR3: TGCAGCGTTACGGGACTAGCGGGGGGCGAGCAGTACTTC. Amino acid sequence: CSVTGLAGGEQYF. J is TRBJ2-7 and V is TRBV29-1, with TRBD2 matching 15 bases. The ends lost 5 bases at V and 6 bases at J; junction bases unmatched: 2. The CDR3 contains 13 residues. Germline CDR1 and CDR2: SQVTM and ANQGSEA.

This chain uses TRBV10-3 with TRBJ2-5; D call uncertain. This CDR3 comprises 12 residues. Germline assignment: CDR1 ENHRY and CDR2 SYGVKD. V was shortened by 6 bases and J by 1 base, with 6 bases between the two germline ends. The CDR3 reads CAIRGSQETQYF. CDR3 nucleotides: TGTGCCATCAGGGGCAGCCAAGAGACCCAGTACTTC.

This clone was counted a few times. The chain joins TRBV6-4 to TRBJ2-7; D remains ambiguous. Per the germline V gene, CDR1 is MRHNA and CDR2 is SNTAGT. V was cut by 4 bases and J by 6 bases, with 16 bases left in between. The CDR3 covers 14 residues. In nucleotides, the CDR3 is TGTGCCAGCAGTGCCCCGAGTGAGGTTTCCGAGCAGTACTTC. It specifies CASSAPSEVSEQYF.

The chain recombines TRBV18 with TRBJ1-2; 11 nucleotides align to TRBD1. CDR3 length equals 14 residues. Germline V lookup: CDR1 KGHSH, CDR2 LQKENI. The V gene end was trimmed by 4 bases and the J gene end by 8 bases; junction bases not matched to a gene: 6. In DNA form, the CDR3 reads TGTGCCAGCTCACAAGGACAGGGGGCGTTCGGCTACACCTTC. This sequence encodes CASSQGQGAFGYTF.

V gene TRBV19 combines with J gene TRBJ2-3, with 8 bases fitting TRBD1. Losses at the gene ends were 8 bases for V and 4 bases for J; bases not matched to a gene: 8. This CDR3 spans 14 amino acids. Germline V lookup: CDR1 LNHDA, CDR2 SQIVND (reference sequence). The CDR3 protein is CASSDREVSDTQYF. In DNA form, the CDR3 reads TGTGCCAGTTCGGACAGGGAGGTTTCAGATACGCAGTATTTT.

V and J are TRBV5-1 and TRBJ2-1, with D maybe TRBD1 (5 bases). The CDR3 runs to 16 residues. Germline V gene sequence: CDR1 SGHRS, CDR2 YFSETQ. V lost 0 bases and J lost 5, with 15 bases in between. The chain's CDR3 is CASSLVSGPTNNEQFF. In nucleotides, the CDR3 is TGCGCCAGCAGCTTGGTGTCAGGGCCTACCAACAATGAGCAGTTCTTC.

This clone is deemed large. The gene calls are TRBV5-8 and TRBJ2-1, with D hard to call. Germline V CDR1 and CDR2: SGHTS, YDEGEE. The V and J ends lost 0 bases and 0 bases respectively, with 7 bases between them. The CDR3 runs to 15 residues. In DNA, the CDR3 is TGTGCCAGCAGCTTGGAACCAGGCTCCTACAATGAGCAGTTCTTC. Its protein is CASSLEPGSYNEQFF.

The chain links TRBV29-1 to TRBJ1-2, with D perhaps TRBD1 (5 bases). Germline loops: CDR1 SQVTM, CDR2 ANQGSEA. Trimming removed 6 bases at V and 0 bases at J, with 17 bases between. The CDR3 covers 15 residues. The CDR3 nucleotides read TGCAGCGTACTGGGGAGTTTGGACACTAACTATGGCTACACCTTC. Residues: CSVLGSLDTNYGYTF.

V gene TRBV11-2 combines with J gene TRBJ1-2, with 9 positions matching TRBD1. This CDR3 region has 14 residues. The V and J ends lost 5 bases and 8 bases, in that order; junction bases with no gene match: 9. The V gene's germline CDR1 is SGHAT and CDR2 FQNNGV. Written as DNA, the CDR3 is TGTGCCAGCAGCCCCGTCGGGACAGGGAGGGGCTACACCTTC. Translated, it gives CASSPVGTGRGYTF.